This TCR beta chain comes out of a study of cytomegalovirus exposure and HLA in healthy donors. Germline V gene data show CDR1 as MNHNY and CDR2 as SVGAGI (reference sequence). This CDR3 has 13 amino acids. V was shortened by 8 bases and J by 8 bases, with 16 bases between the two germline ends. Sequenced by immunoSEQ multiplex PCR; TCRdb stores in-frame clones only, minus some. The top ten hold 3% to 4% of the sample, which has around 130,000 clones, roughly 90% seen once. This receptor was taken from a man aged 25-45 years in good health and CMV-seronegative. The sequenced material came from PBMCs. The genes are TRBV6-6 and TRBJ2-1; D is possibly TRBD2 (6 bases). CDR3 sequence: CASGGSYTHEQFF. CDR3 in DNA: TGTGCCAGCGGGGGGTCCTATACACATGAGCAGTTCTTC.